Following are 20 T cell receptor beta chains from one sample sequenced in a study of tumor-infiltrating lymphocytes in primary liver carcinoma. A primer in the constant region served to generate TCR beta cDNA from around 500 ng of total RNA. Three-round nested multiplex PCR performed with slightly modified ARM-PCR produced the TCR beta libraries. A C-beta reverse primer was combined with TRBV1-TRBV30 forward primers in the first two PCR rounds, and each round had approximately 10 cycles. TCRdb re-derived calls from the multiplex PCR reads in MiXCR, one entry per CDR3 protein. Of 300,000 to 400,000 distinct CDR3 sequences listed, 65% are singletons. The source of the blood RNA was unsorted whole blood, and germline DNA was extracted as well. The sample was peripheral blood. The receptors come from a man aged 40-55 years with primary liver carcinoma and hepatitis B virus infection.

This chain links TRBV10-3 with TRBJ2-3; possible D gene TRBD2, 5 bases. V was shortened by 10 bases and J by 4 bases, with 15 bases between the two germline ends. In germline, CDR1 is ENHRY, CDR2 SYGVKD. CDR3 length: 13 residues. CDR3 residues: CARSLWRADTQYF. CDR3 nucleotide sequence: TGTGCCAGGTCCCTATGGCGGGCAGATACGCAGTATTTT.

Details on this clonotype: A much larger clone lies a single base off, so this may be a read error. The chain combines TRBV6-2 or TRBV6-3 with TRBJ2-7, with D possibly matching TRBD1 (5 bases). The CDR3 extends over 13 amino acids. From germline, CDR1 is MNHEY and CDR2 SVGEGT. This chain's CDR3 is CTSSVDSSYEQYF. The CDR3 DNA follows: TGTACCAGCAGCGTCGACAGTTCCTACGAGCAGTACTTC.

Comment on this clonotype: The germline gene is not matched at one end of the junction; a read error may be the cause. The chain is built from TRBV5-8 and TRBJ2-7; 12 positions agree with TRBD2. Per the germline V gene, CDR1 is SGHTS and CDR2 is YDEGEE. The CDR3 length is 16 residues. The CDR3 loop is CTSSYGTSGLAYEQYF. In DNA, the CDR3 is TGTACCAGCAGCTACGGGACTAGCGGGTTGGCCTACGAGCAGTACTTC.

In the case of this clonotype: A junction boundary mismatches the germline segment, possibly from a read error. The rearrangement uses TRBV11-2 and TRBJ2-7; tentatively, D is TRBD1 (5 bases). The length of the CDR3 is 15 residues. Germline CDR1 SGHAT, CDR2 FQNNGV. The CDR3 is CASSIVSGRVYKQYF. DNA of the CDR3: TGTGCCAGCAGCATAGTTTCGGGCAGGGTCTACAAGCAGTACTTC.

A note on this clonotype: This may be a read error, as it is one base from a much larger clone. J is TRBJ2-7 and V is TRBV6-5; a possible D gene is TRBD1 (5 bases). CDR3 size: 17 residues. Germline V gives CDR1 MNHEY, CDR2 SVGAGI. V shed 0 bases and J shed 1 base, with 16 bases lying between them. The DNA for the CDR3 is TGTGCCAGCAGTTACTCGGTCGCGGAGACAGATTCCTACGAGCAGTACTTC. Protein sequence: CASSYSVAETDSYEQYF.

This clonotype was counted many times. The rearrangement links TRBV11-2 to TRBJ1-4; D is possibly TRBD1 (5 bases). The CDR3 covers 16 residues. V was trimmed by 4 bases and J by 8 bases, leaving 20 bases between them. Germline lookup yields CDR1 SGHAT and CDR2 FQNNGV. CDR3 coding DNA: TGTGCCAGCAGCTCTTTTCGTGATGGGGCGAGGGAAAAACTGTTTTTT. Translated: CASSSFRDGAREKLFF.

This sequence joins TRBV11-3 and TRBJ2-1, with a tentative D call TRBD2 (5 bases). Germline V gene data show CDR1 as SGHNT and CDR2 as YENEEA. This CDR3 region has 15 residues. V dropped 5 bases and J dropped 6 bases, with 17 bases sitting between them. CDR3 region: CASSLQSGGFNEQFF. CDR3 sequence (DNA): TGTGCCAGCAGCCTACAAAGCGGAGGTTTCAATGAGCAGTTCTTC.

A word on this clonotype: A read error is possible here, since a much larger clone lies one base away. This sequence joins TRBV6-1 and TRBJ2-1; unclear D gene. This CDR3 spans 13 amino acids. Germline loops: CDR1 MNHNS, CDR2 SASEGT. The CDR3 bases are TGTGCCTGCAGTGAGTCCGGTCGCAATGAGCAGTTCTTC. Encoded protein: CACSESGRNEQFF.

V gene TRBV28 combines with J gene TRBJ1-5; D is unclear. From germline, CDR1 is MDHEN and CDR2 SYDVKM. V shed 6 bases and J shed 4 bases, with 13 bases lying between them. The CDR3 contains 14 residues. In DNA form, the CDR3 reads TGTGCCAGCAGACCGGGAGGTCCGAATCAGCCCCAGCATTTT. This gives the protein CASRPGGPNQPQHF.

The chain couples TRBV25-1 to TRBJ2-2; 9 positions match TRBD1. The length of the CDR3 is 15 residues. After removal of 6 bases from V and 4 bases from J, the junction contained 6 bases not matched to a gene. CDR1 is MGHDK, CDR2 SYGVNS, per germline. This CDR3 is CASSPGTGFTGELFF. For the CDR3, the DNA is TGTGCCAGCAGCCCCGGGACAGGGTTCACCGGGGAGCTGTTTTTT.

Only a few counts were recorded for this clonotype. The chain couples TRBV13 to TRBJ2-7, with D possibly TRBD1 on 6 matching bases. Germline V CDR1 and CDR2: PRHDT, FYEKMQ (reference sequence). The CDR3 consists of 14 residues. Trimming took off 4 bases at V and 4 bases at J, with 14 bases between the two ends. The CDR3 protein is CASSSRQALYEQYF. The CDR3 DNA sequence: TGTGCCAGCAGCTCCCGACAGGCATTATACGAGCAGTACTTC.

Concerning this clonotype itself: A single base separates this from a much larger clone, so it may be a read error. The chain is built from TRBV4-1 and TRBJ2-7; maybe TRBD2 (6 bases). Germline CDR1 reads MGHRA; CDR2 reads YSYEKL. The CDR3 has 12 amino acids. The CDR3, as DNA: TGCGCCGGCAGCCAAGTGGGAGGCGAGCAGTACTTC. Amino acids: CAGSQVGGEQYF.

Comment on this clonotype: As the CDR3 is not closed by the conserved phenylalanine or tryptophan, this likely results from a read error. DNA for the CDR3: TGTGCCAGCAAAGGGGGGTTCTTCTCTGGGGCCAACGTCCTGACTTTA. As protein: CASKGGFFSGANVLTL. The V call is TRBV6-5, the J call TRBJ2-6; D tentatively fits TRBD1 or TRBD2 (6 bases each). CDR1 and CDR2 from the germline V gene are MNHEY and SVGAGI. Trimming took 7 bases from V and 0 from J, leaving 13 bases between them. The CDR3 consists of 16 residues.

This clonotype is medium-sized by share. This chain links TRBV11-2 with TRBJ2-1; D possibly corresponds to TRBD2 (6 bases). The CDR3 covers 11 residues. The ends were cut back, 4 bases at V and 10 bases at J, with 8 bases in the middle. Germline V gene sequence: CDR1 SGHAT, CDR2 FQNNGV. In DNA, the CDR3 is TGTGCCAGCAGCTCTCGGGGGGAGCAGTTCTTC. Translated, it gives CASSSRGEQFF.

This clonotype was detected many times. The genes are TRBV11-2 and TRBJ1-1; TRBD1 matches 9 bases. The V gene's germline CDR1 is SGHAT and CDR2 FQNNGV. Trimming removed 2 bases from V and 6 bases from J; junction bases left unmatched: 4. The CDR3 covers 14 residues. This chain's CDR3 is CASSLRDRVSEAFF. DNA for the CDR3: TGTGCCAGCAGCTTACGGGACAGGGTCTCTGAAGCTTTCTTT.

A note on this clonotype: Because the CDR3 is missing its conserved closing phenylalanine or tryptophan, this is likely a read error. This chain connects TRBV5-6 to TRBJ2-7; 8 positions agree with TRBD2. CDR1 SGHDT and CDR2 YYEEEE come from the germline V gene. V trimming: 4 bases; J trimming: 0 bases; junction bases outside the gene matches: 12. The CDR3 has 17 residues. The CDR3, as DNA: TGTGCCAGCAGCGCACTAGGGAGTAGCGGGAACTCCTACGAGCAGTACTTA. Translating gives CASSALGSSGNSYEQYL.

A word on this clonotype: The CDR3 ends on some other residue instead of the conserved phenylalanine or tryptophan, so this is likely a read error. The chain recombines TRBV11-2 with TRBJ1-1, with D uncertain. Trimming stripped 5 bases from V and 4 bases from J, with 14 bases between. Germline-derived CDR1 and CDR2 are SGHAT and FQNNGV. This CDR3 spans 14 amino acids. CDR3 protein: CASSATWTSTEAFY. The CDR3 coding sequence is TGTGCCAGCAGCGCGACATGGACTTCCACTGAAGCTTTCTAT.

This clonotype came up once. The J gene is TRBJ2-1, the V gene TRBV11-2, with D possibly TRBD2 on 6 matching bases. Germline V gene sequence: CDR1 SGHAT, CDR2 FQNNGV. The CDR3 runs to 16 residues. The CDR3 DNA reads as TGTGTCAACAGCTTAGATCTCACTAGCATGTACAATGAGCAGTTCTTC. This codes for CVNSLDLTSMYNEQFF.

With regard to this clonotype: A read error is possible here, since a much larger clone lies one base away. This chain joins TRBV5-4 and TRBJ2-2, with D hard to call. The CDR3 loop spans 12 amino acids. Germline CDR1 reads SGHNT; CDR2 reads YYREEE (reference sequence). CDR3 amino acids: CVSSLAAGELFF. The CDR3 DNA sequence: TGTGTCAGCAGCCTCGCCGCCGGGGAGCTGTTTTTT.

The sample holds many counts of this clonotype. The CDR3 region is CASSYESAGADGYTF. The CDR3 DNA is TGTGCCAGCAGTTATGAATCGGCGGGCGCTGATGGCTACACCTTC. The V and J genes are TRBV12-3 or TRBV12-4 and TRBJ1-2; D remains unclear. The CDR3 is 15 residues long. V lost 4 bases and J lost 6, with 18 bases in between.